A single sample is the source of the 2 T cell receptor beta chains below, sequenced in a study of blood T cell repertoires in COVID-19. TCRdb's table, derived via immunoSEQ multiplex PCR, lists solely in-frame clones and lacks some. The sample includes some 91,000 clones, approximately 76% of them seen just once. The sample was peripheral blood. All receptors come from a man between 65 and 85 years old with acute or convalescent COVID-19.

The gene calls are TRBV5-1 and TRBJ1-1; D perhaps matches TRBD1 (6 bases). This CDR3 is built from 14 residues. Trimming took 1 base from V and 8 from J, leaving 15 bases between them. The germline V gene encodes CDR1 SGHRS and CDR2 YFSETQ. CDR3 sequence reads: CASSLNPRGSEAFF. CDR3 sequence (DNA): TGCGCCAGCAGCTTGAACCCCAGGGGAAGCGAAGCTTTCTTT.

The V gene is TRBV14, the J gene TRBJ1-4; D is unclear. V dropped 0 bases and J dropped 7 bases, with 12 bases sitting between them. This CDR3 has 15 residues. Germline V gene lookup returns CDR1 SGHDN and CDR2 FVKESK. Here the CDR3 DNA reads TGTGCCAGCAGCCAAGATGCGCAGCGCGGTGAAAAACTGTTTTTT. This gives the protein CASSQDAQRGEKLFF.